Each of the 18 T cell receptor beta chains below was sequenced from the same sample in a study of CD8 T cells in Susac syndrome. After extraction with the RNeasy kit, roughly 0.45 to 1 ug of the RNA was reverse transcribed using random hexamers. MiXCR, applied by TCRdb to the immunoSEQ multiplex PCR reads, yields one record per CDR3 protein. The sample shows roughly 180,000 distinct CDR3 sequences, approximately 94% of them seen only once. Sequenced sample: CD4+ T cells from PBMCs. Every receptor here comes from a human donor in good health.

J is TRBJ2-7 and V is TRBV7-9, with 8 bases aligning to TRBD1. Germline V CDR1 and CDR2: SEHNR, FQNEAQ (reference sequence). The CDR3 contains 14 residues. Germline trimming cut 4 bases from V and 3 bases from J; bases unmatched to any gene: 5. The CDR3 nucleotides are TGTGCCAGCAGCTCAGACAGGGGAGTCTACGAGCAGTACTTC. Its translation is CASSSDRGVYEQYF.

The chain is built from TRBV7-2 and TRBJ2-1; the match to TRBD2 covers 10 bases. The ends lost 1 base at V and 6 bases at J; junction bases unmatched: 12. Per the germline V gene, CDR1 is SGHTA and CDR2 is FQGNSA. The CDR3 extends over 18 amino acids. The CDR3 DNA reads TGTGCCAGCAGCTTAGAATGGACTAGCGGACCTGGGGGCAATGAGCAGTTCTTC. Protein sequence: CASSLEWTSGPGGNEQFF. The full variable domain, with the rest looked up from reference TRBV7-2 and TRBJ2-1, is GAGVSQSPSNKVTEKGKDVELRCDPISGHTALYWYRQSLGQGLEFLIYFQGNSAPDKSGLPSDRFSAERTGGSVSTLTIQRTQQEDSAVYLCASSLEWTSGPGGNEQFFGPGTRLTVL.

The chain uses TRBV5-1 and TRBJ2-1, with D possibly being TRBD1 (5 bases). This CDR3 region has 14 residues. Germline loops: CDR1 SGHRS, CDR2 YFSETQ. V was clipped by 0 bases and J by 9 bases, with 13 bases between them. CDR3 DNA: TGCGCCAGCAGCTTGGAGGCAGGGTTGTTTGAGCAGTTCTTC. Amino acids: CASSLEAGLFEQFF.

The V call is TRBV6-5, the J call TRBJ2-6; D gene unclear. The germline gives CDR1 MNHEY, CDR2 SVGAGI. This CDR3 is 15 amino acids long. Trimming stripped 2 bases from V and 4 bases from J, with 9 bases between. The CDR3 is CASSYRLTGANVLTF. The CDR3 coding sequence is TGTGCCAGCAGTTACAGATTGACCGGGGCCAACGTCCTGACTTTC.

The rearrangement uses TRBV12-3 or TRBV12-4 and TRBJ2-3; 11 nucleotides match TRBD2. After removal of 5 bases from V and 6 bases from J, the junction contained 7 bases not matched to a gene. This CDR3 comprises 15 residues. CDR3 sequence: CASSVLGLAADTQYF. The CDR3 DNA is TGTGCCAGCAGTGTCCTGGGACTAGCGGCTGATACGCAGTATTTT.

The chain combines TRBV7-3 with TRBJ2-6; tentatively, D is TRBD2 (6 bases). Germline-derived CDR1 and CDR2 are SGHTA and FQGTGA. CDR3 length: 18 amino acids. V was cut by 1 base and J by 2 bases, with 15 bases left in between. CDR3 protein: CASSLNPPGGAGANVLTF. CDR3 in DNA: TGTGCCAGCAGCTTAAATCCCCCAGGAGGGGCTGGGGCCAACGTCCTGACTTTC.

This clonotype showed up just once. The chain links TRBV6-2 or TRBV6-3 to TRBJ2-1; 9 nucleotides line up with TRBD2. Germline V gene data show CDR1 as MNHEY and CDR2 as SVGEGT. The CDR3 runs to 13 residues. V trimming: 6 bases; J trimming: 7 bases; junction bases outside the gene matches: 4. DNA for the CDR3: TGTGCCAGCAGGGACACTAGCGGGAATGAGCAGTTCTTC. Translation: CASRDTSGNEQFF.

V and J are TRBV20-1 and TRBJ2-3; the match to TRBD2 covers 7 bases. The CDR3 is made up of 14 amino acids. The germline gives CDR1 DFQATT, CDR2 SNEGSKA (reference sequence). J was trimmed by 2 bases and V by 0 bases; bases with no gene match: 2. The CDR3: CSARERLATDTQYF. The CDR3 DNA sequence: TGCAGTGCTAGAGAAAGACTAGCCACAGATACGCAGTATTTT.

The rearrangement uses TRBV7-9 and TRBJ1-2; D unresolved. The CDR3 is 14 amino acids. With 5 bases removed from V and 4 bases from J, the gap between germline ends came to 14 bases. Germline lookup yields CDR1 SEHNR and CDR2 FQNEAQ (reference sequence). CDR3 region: CASSPPVPGYGYTF. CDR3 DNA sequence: TGTGCCAGCAGCCCACCGGTCCCAGGCTATGGCTACACCTTC.

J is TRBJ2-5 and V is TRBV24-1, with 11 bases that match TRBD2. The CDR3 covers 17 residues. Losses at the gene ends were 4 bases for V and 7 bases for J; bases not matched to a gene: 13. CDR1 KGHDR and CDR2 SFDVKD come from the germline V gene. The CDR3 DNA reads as TGTGCCACCAGTGACGACACCCTAGCGGGAGGCGCGTTGACCCAGTACTTC. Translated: CATSDDTLAGGALTQYF.

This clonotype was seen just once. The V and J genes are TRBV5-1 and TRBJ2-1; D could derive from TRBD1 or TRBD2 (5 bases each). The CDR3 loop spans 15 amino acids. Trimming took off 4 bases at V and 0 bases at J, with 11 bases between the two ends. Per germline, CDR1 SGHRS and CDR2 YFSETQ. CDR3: CASSTGTVSYNEQFF. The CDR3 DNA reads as TGCGCCAGCAGCACCGGGACCGTCTCCTACAATGAGCAGTTCTTC. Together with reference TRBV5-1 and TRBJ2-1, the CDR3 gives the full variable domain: KAGVTQTPRYLIKTRGQQVTLSCSPISGHRSVSWYQQTPGQGLQFLFEYFSETQRNKGNFPGRFSGRQFSNSRSEMNVSTLELGDSALYLCASSTGTVSYNEQFFGPGTRLTVL.

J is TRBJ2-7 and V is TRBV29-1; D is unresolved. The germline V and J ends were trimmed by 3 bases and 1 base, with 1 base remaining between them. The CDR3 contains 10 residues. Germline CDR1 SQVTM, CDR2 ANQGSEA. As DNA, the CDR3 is TGCAGCGTTGATTCCTACGAGCAGTACTTC. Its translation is CSVDSYEQYF.

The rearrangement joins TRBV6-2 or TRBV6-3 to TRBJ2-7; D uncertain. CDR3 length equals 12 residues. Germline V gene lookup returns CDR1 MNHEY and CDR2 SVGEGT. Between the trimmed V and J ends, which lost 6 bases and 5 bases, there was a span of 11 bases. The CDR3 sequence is CASSPQANEQYF. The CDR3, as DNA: TGTGCCAGCAGCCCTCAGGCCAACGAGCAGTACTTC.

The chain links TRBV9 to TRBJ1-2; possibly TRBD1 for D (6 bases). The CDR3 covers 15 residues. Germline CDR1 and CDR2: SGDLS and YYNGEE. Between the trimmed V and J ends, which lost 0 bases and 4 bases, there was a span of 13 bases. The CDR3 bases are TGTGCCAGCAGCGTAGGCAGGGGTGGGAGCTATGGCTACACCTTC. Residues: CASSVGRGGSYGYTF.

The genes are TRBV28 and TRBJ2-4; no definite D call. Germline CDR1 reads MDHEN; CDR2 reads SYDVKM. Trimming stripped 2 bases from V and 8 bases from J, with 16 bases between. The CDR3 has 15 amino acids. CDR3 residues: CASSLINRGLDIQYF. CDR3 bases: TGTGCCAGCAGTTTAATCAACAGAGGCTTGGACATTCAGTACTTC.

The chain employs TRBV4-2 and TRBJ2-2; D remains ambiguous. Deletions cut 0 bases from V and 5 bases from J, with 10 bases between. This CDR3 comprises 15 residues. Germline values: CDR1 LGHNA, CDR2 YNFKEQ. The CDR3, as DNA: TGTGCCAGCAGCCAAGATGTGGACCATACCGGGGAGCTGTTTTTT. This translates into CASSQDVDHTGELFF.

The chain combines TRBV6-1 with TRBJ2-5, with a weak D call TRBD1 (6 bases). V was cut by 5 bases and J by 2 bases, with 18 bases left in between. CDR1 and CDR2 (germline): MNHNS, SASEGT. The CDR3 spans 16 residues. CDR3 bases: TGTGCCAGCAGTCGACCTTGGGGGCGGAATCAAGAGACCCAGTACTTC. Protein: CASSRPWGRNQETQYF.

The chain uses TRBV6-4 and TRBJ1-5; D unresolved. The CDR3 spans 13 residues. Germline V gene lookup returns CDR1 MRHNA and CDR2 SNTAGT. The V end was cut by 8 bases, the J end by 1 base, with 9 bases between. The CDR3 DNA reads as TGTGCCAGCCCCTCAGGCAGCAATCAGCCCCAGCATTTT. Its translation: CASPSGSNQPQHF.